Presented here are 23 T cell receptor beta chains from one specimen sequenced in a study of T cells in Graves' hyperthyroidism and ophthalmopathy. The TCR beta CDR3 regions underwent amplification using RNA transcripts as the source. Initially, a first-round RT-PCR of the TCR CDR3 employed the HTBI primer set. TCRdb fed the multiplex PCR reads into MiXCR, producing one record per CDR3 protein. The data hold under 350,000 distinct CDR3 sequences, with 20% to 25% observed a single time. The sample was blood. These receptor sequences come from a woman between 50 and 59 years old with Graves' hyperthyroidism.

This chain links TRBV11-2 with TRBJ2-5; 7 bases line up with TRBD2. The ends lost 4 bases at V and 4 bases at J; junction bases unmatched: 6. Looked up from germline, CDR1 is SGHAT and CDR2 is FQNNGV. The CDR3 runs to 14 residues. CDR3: CASSSSGGLETQYF. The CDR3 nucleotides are TGTGCCAGCAGCTCATCCGGGGGGTTAGAGACCCAGTACTTC.

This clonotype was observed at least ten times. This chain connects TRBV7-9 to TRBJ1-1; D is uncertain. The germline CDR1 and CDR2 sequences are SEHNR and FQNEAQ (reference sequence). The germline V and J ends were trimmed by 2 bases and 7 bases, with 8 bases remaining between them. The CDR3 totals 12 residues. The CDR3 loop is CASSLRIFEAFF. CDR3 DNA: TGTGCCAGCAGCTTACGGATTTTTGAAGCTTTCTTT. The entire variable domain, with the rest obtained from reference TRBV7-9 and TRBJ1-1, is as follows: DTGVSQNPRHKITKRGQNVTFRCDPISEHNRLYWYRQTLGQGPEFLTYFQNEAQLEKSRLLSDRFSAERPKGSFSTLEIQRTEQGDSAMYLCASSLRIFEAFFGQGTRLTVV.

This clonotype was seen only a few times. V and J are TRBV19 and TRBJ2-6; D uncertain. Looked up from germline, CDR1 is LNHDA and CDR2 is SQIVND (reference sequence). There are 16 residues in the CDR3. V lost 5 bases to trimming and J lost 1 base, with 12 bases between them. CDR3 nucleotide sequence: TGTGCCAGTAGTTCCTCCAGGTCGTCTGGGGCCAACGTCCTGACTTTC. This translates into CASSSSRSSGANVLTF.

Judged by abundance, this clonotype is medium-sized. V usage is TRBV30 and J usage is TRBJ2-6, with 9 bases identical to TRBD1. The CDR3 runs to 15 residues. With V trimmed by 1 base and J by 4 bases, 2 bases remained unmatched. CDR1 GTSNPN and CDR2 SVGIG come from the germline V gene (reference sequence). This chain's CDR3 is CAWSATGGGANVLTF. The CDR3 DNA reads TGTGCCTGGAGTGCGACAGGGGGGGGGGCCAACGTCCTGACTTTC. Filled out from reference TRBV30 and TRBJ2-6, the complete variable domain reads SQTIHQWPATLVQPVGSPLSLECTVEGTSNPNLYWYRQAAGRGLQLLFYSVGIGQISSEVPQNLSASRPQDRQFILSSKKLLLSDSGFYLCAWSATGGGANVLTFGAGSRLTVL.

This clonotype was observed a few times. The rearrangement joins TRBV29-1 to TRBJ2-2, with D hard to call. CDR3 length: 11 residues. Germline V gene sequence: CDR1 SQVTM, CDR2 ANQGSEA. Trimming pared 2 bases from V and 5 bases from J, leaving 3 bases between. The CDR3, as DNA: TGCAGCGTTGAACAGACCGGGGAGCTGTTTTTT. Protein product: CSVEQTGELFF.

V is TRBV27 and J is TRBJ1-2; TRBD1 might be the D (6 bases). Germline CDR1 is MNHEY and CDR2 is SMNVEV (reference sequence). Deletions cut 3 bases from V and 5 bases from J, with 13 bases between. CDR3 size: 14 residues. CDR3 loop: CASSFSRGRYGYTF. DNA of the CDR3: TGTGCCAGCAGTTTTTCCCGGGGGCGGTATGGCTACACCTTC.

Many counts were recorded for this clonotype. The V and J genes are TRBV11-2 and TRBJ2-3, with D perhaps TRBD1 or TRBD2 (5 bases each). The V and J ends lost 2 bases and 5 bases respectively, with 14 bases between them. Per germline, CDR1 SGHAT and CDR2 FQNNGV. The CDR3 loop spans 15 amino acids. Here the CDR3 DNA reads TGTGCCAGCAGCTTACTAGCTTTAAGGGGAGATACGCAGTATTTT. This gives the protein CASSLLALRGDTQYF.

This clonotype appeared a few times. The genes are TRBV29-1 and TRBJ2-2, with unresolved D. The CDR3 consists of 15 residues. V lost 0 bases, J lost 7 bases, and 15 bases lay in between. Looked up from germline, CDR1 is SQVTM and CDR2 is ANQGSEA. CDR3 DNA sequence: TGCAGCGTTGAAGAATCGGTCGTGGGAATCGGGGAGCTGTTTTTT. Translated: CSVEESVVGIGELFF.

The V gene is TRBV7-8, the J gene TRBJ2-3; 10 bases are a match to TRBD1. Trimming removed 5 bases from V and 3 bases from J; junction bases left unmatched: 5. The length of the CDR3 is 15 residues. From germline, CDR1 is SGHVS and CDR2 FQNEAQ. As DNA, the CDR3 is TGTGCCAGCAGCCAACCGGGACAGGGGACAGATACGCAGTATTTT. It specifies CASSQPGQGTDTQYF.

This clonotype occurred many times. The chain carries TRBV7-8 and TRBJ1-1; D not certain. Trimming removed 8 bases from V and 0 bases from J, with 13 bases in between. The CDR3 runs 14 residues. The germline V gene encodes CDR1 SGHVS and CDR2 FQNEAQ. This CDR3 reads CASRLAALNTEAFF. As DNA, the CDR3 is TGTGCCAGCCGGCTTGCGGCCCTGAACACTGAAGCTTTCTTT.

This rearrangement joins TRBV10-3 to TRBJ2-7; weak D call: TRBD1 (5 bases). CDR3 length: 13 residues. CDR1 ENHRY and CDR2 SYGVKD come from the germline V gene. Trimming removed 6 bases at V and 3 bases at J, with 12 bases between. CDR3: CAIRVAGNYEQYF. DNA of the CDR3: TGTGCCATCAGGGTGGCAGGGAACTACGAGCAGTACTTC.

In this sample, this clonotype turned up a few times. Here the CDR3 reads CASSLGASGGTDTQYF. The CDR3 coding sequence is TGCGCCAGCAGCTTGGGTGCGAGCGGGGGGACAGATACGCAGTATTTT. V usage is TRBV5-1 and J usage is TRBJ2-3; 9 bases line up with TRBD2. Germline V gene lookup returns CDR1 SGHRS and CDR2 YFSETQ. There are 16 residues in the CDR3. V was clipped by 0 bases and J by 3 bases; unmatched bases: 5. Supplemented by reference TRBV5-1 and TRBJ2-3, the full variable domain reads KAGVTQTPRYLIKTRGQQVTLSCSPISGHRSVSWYQQTPGQGLQFLFEYFSETQRNKGNFPGRFSGRQFSNSRSEMNVSTLELGDSALYLCASSLGASGGTDTQYFGPGTRLTVL.

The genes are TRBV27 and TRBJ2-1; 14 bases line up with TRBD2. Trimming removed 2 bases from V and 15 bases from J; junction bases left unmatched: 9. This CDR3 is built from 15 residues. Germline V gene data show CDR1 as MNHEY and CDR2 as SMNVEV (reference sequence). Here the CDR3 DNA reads TGTGCCAGCAGTTTAGAGTTTGGGACTAGCGGGAGTCTGTTCTTC. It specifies CASSLEFGTSGSLFF.

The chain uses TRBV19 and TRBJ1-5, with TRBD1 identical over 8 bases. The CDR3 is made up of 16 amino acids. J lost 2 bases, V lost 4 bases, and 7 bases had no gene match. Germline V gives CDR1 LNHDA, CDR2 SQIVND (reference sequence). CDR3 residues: CASSTWTGMGNQPQHF. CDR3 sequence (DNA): TGTGCCAGTAGTACCTGGACAGGGATGGGCAATCAGCCCCAGCATTTT.

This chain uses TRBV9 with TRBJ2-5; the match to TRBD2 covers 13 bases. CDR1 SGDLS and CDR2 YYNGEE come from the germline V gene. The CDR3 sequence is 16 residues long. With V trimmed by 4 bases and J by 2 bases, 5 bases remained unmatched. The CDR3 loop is CASSIGTSGNQETQYF. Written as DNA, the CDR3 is TGTGCCAGCAGCATCGGGACTAGCGGGAATCAAGAGACCCAGTACTTC.

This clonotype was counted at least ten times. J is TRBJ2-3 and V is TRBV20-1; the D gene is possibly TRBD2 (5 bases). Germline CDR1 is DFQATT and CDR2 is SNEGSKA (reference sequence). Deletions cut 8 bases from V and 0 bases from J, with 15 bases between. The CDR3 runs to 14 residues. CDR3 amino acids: CSLHPGISTDTQYF. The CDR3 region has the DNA TGCAGTTTACACCCGGGGATAAGCACAGATACGCAGTATTTT.

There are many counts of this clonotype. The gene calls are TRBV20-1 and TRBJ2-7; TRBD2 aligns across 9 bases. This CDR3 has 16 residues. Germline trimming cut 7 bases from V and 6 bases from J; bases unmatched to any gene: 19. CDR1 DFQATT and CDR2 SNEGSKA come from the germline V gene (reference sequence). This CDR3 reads CSVSGTVSGRFSEQYF. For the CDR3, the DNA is TGCAGTGTTAGCGGTACTGTGAGCGGGAGGTTTTCCGAGCAGTACTTC.

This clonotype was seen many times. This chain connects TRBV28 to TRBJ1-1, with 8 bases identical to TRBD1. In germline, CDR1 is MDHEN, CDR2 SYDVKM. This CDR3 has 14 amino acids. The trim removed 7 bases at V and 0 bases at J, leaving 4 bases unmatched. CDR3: CASTQDRVNTEAFF. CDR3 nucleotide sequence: TGTGCCAGCACTCAGGACAGGGTGAACACTGAAGCTTTCTTT.

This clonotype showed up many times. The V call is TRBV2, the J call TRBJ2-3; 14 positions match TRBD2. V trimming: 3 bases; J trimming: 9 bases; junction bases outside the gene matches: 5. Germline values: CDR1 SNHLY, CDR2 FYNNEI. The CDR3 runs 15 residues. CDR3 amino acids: CASSDGTSGRGTQYF. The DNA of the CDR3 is TGTGCCAGCAGTGACGGGACTAGCGGGAGAGGAACGCAGTATTTT.

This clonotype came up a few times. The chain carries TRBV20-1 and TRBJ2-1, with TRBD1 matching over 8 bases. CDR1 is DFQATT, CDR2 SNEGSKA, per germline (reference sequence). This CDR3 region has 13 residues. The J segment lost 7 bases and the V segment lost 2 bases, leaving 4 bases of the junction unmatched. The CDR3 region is CSARQGARNEQFF. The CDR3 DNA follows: TGCAGTGCTAGACAGGGGGCGAGGAATGAGCAGTTCTTC.

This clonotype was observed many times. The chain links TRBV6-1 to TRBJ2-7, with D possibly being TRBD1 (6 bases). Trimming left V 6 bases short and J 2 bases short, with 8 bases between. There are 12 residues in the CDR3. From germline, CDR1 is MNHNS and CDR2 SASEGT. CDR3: CASSSGAYEQYF. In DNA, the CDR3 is TGTGCCAGCAGCTCAGGGGCCTACGAGCAGTACTTC.

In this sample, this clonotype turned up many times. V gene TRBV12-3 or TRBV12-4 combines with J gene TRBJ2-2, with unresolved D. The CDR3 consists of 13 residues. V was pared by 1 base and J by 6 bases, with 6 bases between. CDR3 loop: CASSLGHPGELFF. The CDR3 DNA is TGTGCCAGCAGTTTAGGGCACCCCGGGGAGCTGTTTTTT.

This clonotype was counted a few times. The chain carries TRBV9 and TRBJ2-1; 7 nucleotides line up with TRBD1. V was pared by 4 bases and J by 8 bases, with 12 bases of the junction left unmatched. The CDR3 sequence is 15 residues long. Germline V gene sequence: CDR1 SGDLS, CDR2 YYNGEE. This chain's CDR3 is CASSSRQGTVHEQFF. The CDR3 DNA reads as TGTGCCAGCAGCTCAAGACAGGGAACGGTGCATGAGCAGTTCTTC.